What follows describes a single T cell receptor beta chain. Its target is unknown. Trimming took 4 bases from V and 3 from J, leaving 13 bases between them. This CDR3 contains 15 residues. The germline gives CDR1 SGHRS, CDR2 YFSETQ. This entry comes from a study of cytomegalovirus exposure and HLA in healthy donors. Study-level results: Analysis was carried out at a later point, and it linked a missense DCLRE1C variant to TCR beta V- and J-gene trimming.

The PCR made use of 60 Vbeta and 13 Jbeta primers. The repertoire was sequenced with immunoSEQ multiplex PCR; TCRdb's copy has only in-frame clones and lacks some. The profile shows 120,000 to 150,000 clones, around 75% of them singletons. The sequence came from a middle-aged man in good health and CMV-seronegative. The material sequenced was PBMCs. The rearrangement links TRBV5-1 to TRBJ2-2; D uncertain. DNA for the CDR3: TGCGCCAGCAGCCTAATGCGATCCTACACCGGGGAGCTGTTTTTT. Amino acids: CASSLMRSYTGELFF.